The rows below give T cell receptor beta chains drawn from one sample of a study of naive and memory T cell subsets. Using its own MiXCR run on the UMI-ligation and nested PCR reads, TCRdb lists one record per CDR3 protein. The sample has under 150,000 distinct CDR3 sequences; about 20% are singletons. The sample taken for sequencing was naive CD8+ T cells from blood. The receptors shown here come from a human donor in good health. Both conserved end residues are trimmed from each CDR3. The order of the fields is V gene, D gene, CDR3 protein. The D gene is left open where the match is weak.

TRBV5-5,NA,ASSPQGNNYGYT
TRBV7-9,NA,ASSAPVGVEEQADTQY
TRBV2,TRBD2,ASITSGSRGTDTQY
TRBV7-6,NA,ASSLDAAAYGYT
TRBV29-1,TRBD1,SAWTGSSYEQY
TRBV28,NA,ASGDTDTQY
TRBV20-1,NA,SAKGHLHTGELF
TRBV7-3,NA,ASSPGTSGLNEQF
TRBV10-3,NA,AISEGHQQETQY
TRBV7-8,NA,ASSPRLSGEQF
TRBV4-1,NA,ASSQVGTTEAF
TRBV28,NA,ASTLGPPGLSYEQY
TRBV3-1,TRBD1,ASSQFTGGNQPQH
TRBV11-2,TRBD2,ASSLVGTSGNPSYEQY